What follows are 13 T cell receptor beta chains derived from one specimen sequenced in a study of neurological immune-mediated disorders. TCRdb used MiXCR to reprocess the 5' RACE reads, holding one entry per CDR3 protein. Here the sample spans over 35,000 distinct CDR3 sequences, about 3.8% being singletons. Sequenced: PBMCs. These receptors originate from a man under 40 with multiple sclerosis.

This clonotype was detected only a few times. The rearrangement joins TRBV25-1 to TRBJ1-2; D remains ambiguous. Trimming took 4 bases from V and 5 from J, leaving 8 bases between them. This CDR3 is built from 12 residues. Germline lookup yields CDR1 MGHDK and CDR2 SYGVNS. CDR3 in amino acids: CASSASTYGYTF. The CDR3, as DNA: TGTGCCAGCAGTGCCTCCACTTATGGCTACACCTTC.

The chain recombines TRBV15 with TRBJ2-5, with D possibly being TRBD1 (6 bases). The CDR3 length is 15 residues. V gave up 0 bases and J gave up 1 base, with 9 bases separating them. CDR1 is LNHNV and CDR2 is YYDKDF in the germline V gene (reference sequence). The CDR3 sequence: CATSRDRTAQETQYF. The CDR3 DNA is TGTGCCACCAGCAGAGATCGGACAGCCCAAGAGACCCAGTACTTC.

This clonotype showed up many times. The rearrangement joins TRBV6-2 or TRBV6-3 to TRBJ2-5; a possible D gene is TRBD2 (6 bases). Trimming removed 7 bases at V and 2 bases at J, with 14 bases between. The germline V gene has CDR1 MNHEY and CDR2 SVGEGT. The CDR3 sequence is 14 residues long. CDR3 DNA: TGTGCCAGCAACGACTGGGGGGAGCAAGAGACCCAGTACTTC. Protein: CASNDWGEQETQYF.

Ten or more counts support this clonotype. J is TRBJ2-1 and V is TRBV7-2; TRBD2 agrees at 9 bases. This CDR3 is built from 16 residues. Germline CDR1 SGHTA, CDR2 FQGNSA. The J segment lost 8 bases and the V segment lost 0 bases, leaving 8 bases of the junction unmatched. CDR3 DNA sequence: TGTGCCAGCAGCTTAGCCCGGCGGGGGGGTCGGTATGAGCAGTTCTTC. This translates into CASSLARRGGRYEQFF.

This clonotype turned up a few times. The chain combines TRBV7-9 with TRBJ2-3; weak D call: TRBD2 (5 bases). V shed 5 bases and J shed 6 bases, with 12 bases lying between them. In germline, CDR1 is SEHNR, CDR2 FQNEAQ (reference sequence). This CDR3 comprises 13 residues. The CDR3 spells CASSRELGDTQYF. CDR3 DNA: TGTGCCAGCAGCCGGGAACTTGGGGATACGCAGTATTTT.

The table lists this clonotype with a few counts. V gene TRBV9 combines with J gene TRBJ1-5; no firm D call. There are 15 residues in the CDR3. V was clipped by 4 bases and J by 3 bases, with 14 bases between them. The germline CDR1 and CDR2 sequences are SGDLS and YYNGEE. CDR3 nucleotide sequence: TGTGCCAGCAGCCCCTGGGAGGGTGTCAATCAGCCCCAGCATTTT. It translates to CASSPWEGVNQPQHF.

This clonotype was seen repeatedly, ten times or more. V is TRBV2 and J is TRBJ2-3, with D possibly TRBD2 on 6 matching bases. Looked up from germline, CDR1 is SNHLY and CDR2 is FYNNEI. With 10 bases removed from V and 2 bases from J, the gap between germline ends came to 13 bases. This CDR3 comprises 13 residues. CDR3 residues: CAMPGTFTDTQYF. The CDR3, as DNA: TGTGCCATGCCAGGGACTTTCACAGATACGCAGTATTTT. Drawing the rest from reference TRBV2 and TRBJ2-3, the complete variable domain is EPEVTQTPSHQVTQMGQEVILRCVPISNHLYFYWYRQILGQKVEFLVSFYNNEISEKSEIFDDQFSVERPDGSNFTLKIRSTKLEDSAMYFCAMPGTFTDTQYFGPGTRLTVL.

This chain links TRBV5-6 with TRBJ2-1; possible D gene TRBD2, 5 bases. From germline, CDR1 is SGHDT and CDR2 YYEEEE. The germline V and J ends were trimmed by 5 bases and 8 bases, with 17 bases remaining between them. The CDR3 runs to 14 residues. CDR3 loop: CASRRGLGIDEQFF. The CDR3 DNA follows: TGTGCCAGCAGGAGAGGGTTAGGGATTGATGAGCAGTTCTTC.

The sample holds many counts of this clonotype. This chain links TRBV7-9 with TRBJ2-3, with no clear D. The CDR3 runs 12 residues. Germline V CDR1 and CDR2: SEHNR, FQNEAQ (reference sequence). Trimming left V 4 bases short and J 2 bases short, with 4 bases between. The CDR3 DNA reads as TGTGCCAGCAGCTGGTCCACAGATACGCAGTATTTT. It encodes CASSWSTDTQYF.

This clonotype was seen at least ten times. The CDR3 sequence is CASSQVPGSGANVLTF. CDR3 DNA: TGCGCCAGCAGCCAAGTTCCGGGCTCTGGGGCCAACGTCCTGACTTTC. V gene TRBV4-3 combines with J gene TRBJ2-6; no clear D gene. V gave up 1 base and J gave up 0 bases, with 7 bases separating them. In germline, CDR1 is LGHNA, CDR2 YSLEER. This CDR3 has 16 amino acids.

The sample holds many counts of this clonotype. The chain combines TRBV5-1 with TRBJ2-7; D possibly matches TRBD1 or TRBD2 (6 bases each). Germline loops: CDR1 SGHRS, CDR2 YFSETQ. V was trimmed by 4 bases and J by 0 bases, leaving 8 bases between them. The CDR3 loop spans 13 amino acids. DNA of the CDR3: TGCGCCAGCAGCGGGGGGCCCTCCTACGAGCAGTACTTC. Protein product: CASSGGPSYEQYF.

This clonotype showed up many times. V is TRBV20-1 and J is TRBJ1-5; 8 nucleotides agree with TRBD1. Germline CDR1 is DFQATT and CDR2 is SNEGSKA (reference sequence). The CDR3 length is 17 residues. Unmatched junction bases numbered 14, after V lost 0 bases and J lost 7 bases. The DNA of the CDR3 is TGCAGTGCTAGAGATCGGTTAAAACAGGGGGTAGGACAGCCCCAGCATTTT. Protein product: CSARDRLKQGVGQPQHF.

This clonotype was counted many times. The chain recombines TRBV12-3 or TRBV12-4 with TRBJ2-1, with D maybe TRBD1 (6 bases). The CDR3 contains 15 residues. V gave up 6 bases and J gave up 0 bases, with 12 bases separating them. The CDR3 coding sequence is TGTGCCAGCAGCTGGACAGCGCTCTCCTACAATGAGCAGTTCTTC. Translation: CASSWTALSYNEQFF.